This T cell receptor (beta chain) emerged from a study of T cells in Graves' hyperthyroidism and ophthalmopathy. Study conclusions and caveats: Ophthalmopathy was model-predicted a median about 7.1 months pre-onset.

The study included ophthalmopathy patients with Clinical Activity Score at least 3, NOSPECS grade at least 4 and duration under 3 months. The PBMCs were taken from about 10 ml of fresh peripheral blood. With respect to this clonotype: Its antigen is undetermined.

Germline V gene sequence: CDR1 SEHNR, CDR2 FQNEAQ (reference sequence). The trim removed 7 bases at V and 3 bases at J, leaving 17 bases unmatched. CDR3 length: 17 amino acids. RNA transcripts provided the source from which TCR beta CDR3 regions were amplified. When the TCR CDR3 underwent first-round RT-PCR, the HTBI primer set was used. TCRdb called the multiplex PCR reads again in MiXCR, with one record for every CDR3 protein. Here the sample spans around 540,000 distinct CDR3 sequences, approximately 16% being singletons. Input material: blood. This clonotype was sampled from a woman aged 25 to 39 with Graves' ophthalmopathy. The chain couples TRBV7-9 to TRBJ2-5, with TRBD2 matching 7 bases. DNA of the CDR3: TGTGCCAGCAACCGGGGGAATAGCGGGCCTGGGGAAGAGACCCAGTACTTC. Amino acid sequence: CASNRGNSGPGEETQYF.